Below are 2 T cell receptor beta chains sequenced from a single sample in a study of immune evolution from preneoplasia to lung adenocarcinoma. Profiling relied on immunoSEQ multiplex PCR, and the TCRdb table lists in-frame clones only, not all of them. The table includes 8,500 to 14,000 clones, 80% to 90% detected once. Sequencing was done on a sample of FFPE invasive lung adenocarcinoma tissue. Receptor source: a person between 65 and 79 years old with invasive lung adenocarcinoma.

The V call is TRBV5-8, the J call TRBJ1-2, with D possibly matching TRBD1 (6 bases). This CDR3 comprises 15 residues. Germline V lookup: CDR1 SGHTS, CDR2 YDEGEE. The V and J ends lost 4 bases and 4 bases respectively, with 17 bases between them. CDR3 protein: CASSRTAVLSYGYTF. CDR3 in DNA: TGTGCCAGCAGCAGGACAGCGGTTCTATCCTATGGCTACACCTTC. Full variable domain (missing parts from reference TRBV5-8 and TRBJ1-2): EAGVTQSPTHLIKTRGQQATLRCSPISGHTSVYWYQQALGLGLQFLLWYDEGEERNRGNFPPRFSGRQFPNYSSELNVNALELEDSALYLCASSRTAVLSYGYTFGSGTRLTVV.

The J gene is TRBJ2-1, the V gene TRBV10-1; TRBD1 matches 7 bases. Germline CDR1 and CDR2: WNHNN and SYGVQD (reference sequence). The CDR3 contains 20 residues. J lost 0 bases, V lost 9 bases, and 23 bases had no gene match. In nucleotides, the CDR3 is TGCGCCAGTAGCGACTCCTTTCACAAGACAGGGCTTAGCTCCTACAATGAGCAGTTCTTC. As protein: CASSDSFHKTGLSSYNEQFF.